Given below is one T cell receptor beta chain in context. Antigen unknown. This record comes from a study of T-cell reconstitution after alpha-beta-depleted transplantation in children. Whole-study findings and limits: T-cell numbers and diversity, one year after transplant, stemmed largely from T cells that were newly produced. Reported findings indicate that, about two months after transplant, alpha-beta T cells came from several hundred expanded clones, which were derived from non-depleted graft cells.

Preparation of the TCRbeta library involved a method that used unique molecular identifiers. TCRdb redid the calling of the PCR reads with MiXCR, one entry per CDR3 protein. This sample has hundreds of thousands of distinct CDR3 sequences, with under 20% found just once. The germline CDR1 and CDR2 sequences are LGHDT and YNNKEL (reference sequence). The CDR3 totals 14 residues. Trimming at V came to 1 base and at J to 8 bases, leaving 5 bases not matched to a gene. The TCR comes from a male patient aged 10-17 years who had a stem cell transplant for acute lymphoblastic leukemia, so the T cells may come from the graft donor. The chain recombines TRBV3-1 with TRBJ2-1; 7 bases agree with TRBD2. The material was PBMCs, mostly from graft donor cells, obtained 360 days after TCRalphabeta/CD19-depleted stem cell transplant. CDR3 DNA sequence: TGTGCCAGCAGCCAAGGACTAGCAGCGCATGAGCAGTTCTTC. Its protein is CASSQGLAAHEQFF.